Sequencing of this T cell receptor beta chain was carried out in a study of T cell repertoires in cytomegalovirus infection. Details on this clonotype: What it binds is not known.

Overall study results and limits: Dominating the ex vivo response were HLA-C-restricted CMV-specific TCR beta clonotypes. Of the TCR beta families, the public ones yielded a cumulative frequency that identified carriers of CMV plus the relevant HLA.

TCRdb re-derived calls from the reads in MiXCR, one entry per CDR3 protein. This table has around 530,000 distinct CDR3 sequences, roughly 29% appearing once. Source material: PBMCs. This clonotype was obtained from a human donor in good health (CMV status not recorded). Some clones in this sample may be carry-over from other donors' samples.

The CDR3: CASSQEGGTRNEKLFF. The CDR3 nucleotides read TGCGCCAGCAGCCAAGAGGGGGGGACACGTAATGAAAAACTGTTTTTT. The chain is built from TRBV4-1 and TRBJ1-4, with a tentative D call TRBD1 (6 bases). The germline gives CDR1 MGHRA, CDR2 YSYEKL. Trimming removed 0 bases at V and 4 bases at J, with 12 bases between. The length of the CDR3 is 16 residues.